These T cell receptor beta chains were read from a single sample in a study of T cells in narcolepsy. TCRdb's copy holds only in-frame clones and misses some; the assay was immunoSEQ multiplex PCR. Here the sample spans 25,000 to 30,000 clones, around 87% being singletons. The sequencing input was memory (CD45RA-) CD4+ T cells from blood. These receptors were collected from a human donor in good health. Each CDR3 is given with its conserved first and last residue. D genes are given only for firm matches. Clone size is stated in some rows and not others, as once, few, many or a class when expanded.

CDR3: CASSLGLYTGELFF
DNA: TGTGCCAGCAGTTTAGGACTCTACACCGGGGAGCTGTTTTTT
size: NA
V: TRBV28
J: TRBJ2-2
D: NA

CDR3: CASSLRGRGIAEVSYEQYF
DNA: TGTGCCAGCAGTTTAAGGGGGAGGGGGATAGCGGAGGTCTCCTACGAGCAGTACTTC
size: NA
V: TRBV27
J: TRBJ2-7
D: NA

CDR3: CASGSQGAGANVLTF
DNA: TGTGCTAGTGGTTCACAGGGAGCCGGGGCCAACGTCCTGACTTTC
size: NA
V: TRBV12-5
J: TRBJ2-6
D: NA

CDR3: CASSQGVGGTDTQYF
DNA: TGCGCCAGCAGCCAAGGGGTGGGGGGCACAGATACGCAGTATTTT
size: NA
V: TRBV4-3
J: TRBJ2-3
D: NA

CDR3: CASSVDSSAQNYGYTF
DNA: TGTGCCAGCAGTGTCGATTCCTCGGCACAGAACTATGGCTACACCTTC
size: NA
V: TRBV2
J: TRBJ1-2
D: NA

CDR3: CSVDGTGGNEKLFF
DNA: TGCAGCGTTGATGGGACAGGGGGGAACGAAAAACTGTTTTTT
size: NA
V: TRBV29-1
J: TRBJ1-4
D: TRBD1

CDR3: CASSRNGGVQYEQYF
DNA: TGTGCCAGCAGCCGAAACGGGGGCGTGCAGTACGAGCAGTACTTC
size: NA
V: TRBV5-4
J: TRBJ2-7
D: NA

CDR3: CASSPGGAVAYNEQFF
DNA: TGTGCCAGCAGCCCGGGGGGAGCGGTAGCCTACAATGAGCAGTTCTTC
size: NA
V: TRBV13
J: TRBJ2-1
D: TRBD2

CDR3: CASSSPGTEGQKDEQFF
DNA: TGCGCCAGCAGCTCGCCCGGGACGGAGGGGCAAAAAGATGAGCAGTTCTTC
size: NA
V: TRBV5-1
J: TRBJ2-1
D: NA

CDR3: CASSPGQNMNTEAFF
DNA: TGTGCCAGCAGTCCAGGACAGAACATGAACACTGAAGCTTTCTTT
size: NA
V: TRBV6-1
J: TRBJ1-1
D: NA

CDR3: CASSAAGHSHEDTEAFF
DNA: TGTGCCAGCAGCGCGGCGGGACACTCTCATGAGGACACTGAAGCTTTCTTT
size: once
V: TRBV21-1
J: TRBJ1-1
D: NA

CDR3: CAWSGQGARNYGYTF
DNA: TGTGCCTGGAGCGGACAGGGGGCTCGCAACTATGGCTACACCTTC
size: NA
V: TRBV30
J: TRBJ1-2
D: TRBD1

CDR3: CASSAGTPTYNEQFF
DNA: TGTGCCAGTAGTGCCGGGACACCTACTTACAATGAGCAGTTCTTC
size: NA
V: TRBV19
J: TRBJ2-1
D: NA

CDR3: CASSISGGALREQFF
DNA: TGTGCCAGTAGTATTAGCGGGGGGGCCCTGCGTGAGCAGTTCTTC
size: NA
V: TRBV19
J: TRBJ2-1
D: TRBD2

CDR3: CASSPAGDNQPQHF
DNA: TGCGCCAGCAGCCCGGCGGGAGACAATCAGCCCCAGCATTTT
size: NA
V: TRBV5-1
J: TRBJ1-5
D: NA

CDR3: CASRGLAGVVDTQYF
DNA: TGTGCCAGCCGCGGACTAGCGGGAGTTGTAGATACGCAGTATTTT
size: NA
V: TRBV2
J: TRBJ2-3
D: TRBD2

CDR3: CASNTERDTDTQYF
DNA: TGTGCCAGCAATACCGAGCGGGACACAGATACGCAGTATTTT
size: NA
V: TRBV12-1
J: TRBJ2-3
D: NA

CDR3: CSGGQAPSTDTQYF
DNA: TGCAGCGGCGGACAGGCCCCTAGCACAGATACGCAGTATTTT
size: NA
V: TRBV29-1
J: TRBJ2-3
D: TRBD1

CDR3: CASSTPGHYGYTF
DNA: TGTGCCAGTAGTACTCCGGGGCACTATGGCTACACCTTC
size: NA
V: TRBV19
J: TRBJ1-2
D: NA

CDR3: CASGVRTSSLLYEQYF
DNA: TGTGCCAGCGGCGTTAGGACGTCTAGCCTGCTCTACGAGCAGTACTTC
size: NA
V: TRBV6-6
J: TRBJ2-7
D: NA

CDR3: CASSLYPSVGTSYEQYF
DNA: TGCGCCAGCAGCTTGTACCCTAGCGTCGGAACGTCCTACGAGCAGTACTTC
size: NA
V: TRBV5-1
J: TRBJ2-7
D: NA

CDR3: CASSFSSGTDTQYF
DNA: TGCGCCAGCAGCTTTAGCTCTGGCACAGATACGCAGTATTTT
size: NA
V: TRBV5-1
J: TRBJ2-3
D: NA

CDR3: CASSLKGQGSNTGELFF
DNA: TGTGCCAGCAGCTTAAAAGGACAGGGAAGTAACACCGGGGAGCTGTTTTTT
size: NA
V: TRBV7-2
J: TRBJ2-2
D: TRBD1

CDR3: CASSPYRATEAFF
DNA: TGTGCCAGCAGCCCCTACCGAGCCACTGAAGCTTTCTTT
size: NA
V: TRBV7-2
J: TRBJ1-1
D: NA

CDR3: CATSRDSPRAGELFF
DNA: TGTGCCACCAGCAGAGATAGCCCGAGGGCCGGGGAGCTGTTTTTT
size: NA
V: TRBV15
J: TRBJ2-2
D: NA

CDR3: CASSEGSSLVIYGYTF
DNA: TGTGCCAGCAGTGAGGGGAGCTCGTTAGTGATCTATGGCTACACCTTC
size: NA
V: TRBV6-1
J: TRBJ1-2
D: NA

CDR3: CASSEYGLAGAHEQYF
DNA: TGTGCCAGCAGTGAATACGGTCTAGCGGGAGCCCACGAGCAGTACTTC
size: once
V: TRBV25-1
J: TRBJ2-7
D: TRBD2

CDR3: CASSTRGGGAWNEQFF
DNA: TGTGCCAGCAGCACGCGCGGCGGGGGGGCCTGGAATGAGCAGTTCTTC
size: NA
V: TRBV7-2
J: TRBJ2-1
D: TRBD2

CDR3: CASIPQGWETSGELFF
DNA: TGTGCCAGCATCCCACAGGGGTGGGAAACTAGCGGGGAGCTGTTTTTT
size: NA
V: TRBV7-2
J: TRBJ2-2
D: TRBD1

CDR3: CASSQKTGYNSPLHF
DNA: TGCGCCAGCAGCCAAAAGACAGGGTATAATTCACCCCTCCACTTT
size: once
V: TRBV4-1
J: TRBJ1-6
D: TRBD1

CDR3: CASRRLAGEVEELFF
DNA: TGTGCCAGCAGAAGACTAGCGGGAGAAGTTGAGGAGCTGTTTTTT
size: few
V: TRBV6-1
J: TRBJ2-2
D: TRBD2

CDR3: CSVSPGLLEPQHF
DNA: TGCAGCGTCTCCCCGGGACTTTTGGAGCCCCAGCATTTT
size: NA
V: TRBV29-1
J: TRBJ1-5
D: NA

CDR3: CASSSRVGVYEQYF
DNA: TGTGCCAGTAGCTCTAGGGTTGGCGTCTACGAGCAGTACTTC
size: NA
V: TRBV19
J: TRBJ2-7
D: NA

CDR3: CASSLDLTNNEQFF
DNA: TGTGCCAGCAGCTTAGATTTAACTAACAATGAGCAGTTCTTC
size: NA
V: TRBV11-2
J: TRBJ2-1
D: NA

CDR3: CASRRYRDSDTQYF
DNA: TGTGCCAGTAGGAGATACCGGGACTCAGATACGCAGTATTTT
size: NA
V: TRBV19
J: TRBJ2-3
D: NA

CDR3: CASSIRQGADQPQHF
DNA: TGTGCCAGTAGCATTCGACAGGGGGCCGATCAGCCCCAGCATTTT
size: NA
V: TRBV19
J: TRBJ1-5
D: TRBD1

CDR3: CASSAERGASYGYTF
DNA: TGTGCCAGCTCGGCCGAGAGGGGCGCCTCCTATGGCTACACCTTC
size: NA
V: TRBV19
J: TRBJ1-2
D: NA

CDR3: CASSPAGRFDEQFF
DNA: TGTGCCAGCAGCCCTGCGGGCCGGTTCGATGAGCAGTTCTTC
size: NA
V: TRBV11-2
J: TRBJ2-1
D: NA

CDR3: CASSPGRTNYGYTF
DNA: TGCGCCAGCAGCCCGGGACGGACTAACTATGGCTACACCTTC
size: NA
V: TRBV10-1
J: TRBJ1-2
D: NA

CDR3: CASTFDRATPEAFF
DNA: TGTGCCAGTACTTTCGACAGGGCGACGCCTGAAGCTTTCTTT
size: NA
V: TRBV19
J: TRBJ1-1
D: TRBD1

CDR3: CASSFDRGRMNTEAFF
DNA: TGTGCCAGCAGTTTTGACAGGGGGCGGATGAACACTGAAGCTTTCTTT
size: NA
V: TRBV27
J: TRBJ1-1
D: TRBD1

CDR3: CASSLRDFGSEAFF
DNA: TGTGCCAGCAGCCTCCGGGACTTCGGATCTGAAGCTTTCTTT
size: NA
V: TRBV2
J: TRBJ1-1
D: NA

CDR3: CASSMGTRNEQYF
DNA: TGTGCCAGCAGTATGGGGACTAGGAACGAGCAGTACTTC
size: NA
V: TRBV6-1
J: TRBJ2-7
D: TRBD2

CDR3: CASSRQGVGANVLTF
DNA: TGTGCCAGCAGCCGACAGGGGGTTGGGGCCAACGTCCTGACTTTC
size: NA
V: TRBV7-2
J: TRBJ2-6
D: TRBD1

CDR3: CAISVGGGDYGYTF
DNA: TGTGCCATCAGTGTGGGGGGCGGGGACTATGGCTACACCTTC
size: NA
V: TRBV10-3
J: TRBJ1-2
D: NA

CDR3: CASSPYLQGSNTEAFF
DNA: TGTGCCAGCTCACCCTATCTACAGGGGTCGAACACTGAAGCTTTCTTT
size: few
V: TRBV18
J: TRBJ1-1
D: TRBD1

CDR3: CASSLWGLGPDTQYF
DNA: TGTGCCAGCAGTTTATGGGGCCTGGGCCCAGATACGCAGTATTTT
size: once
V: TRBV27
J: TRBJ2-3
D: NA

CDR3: CASSYGTGRGEQYF
DNA: TGTGCCAGCAGTTATGGGACAGGGAGAGGCGAGCAGTACTTC
size: once
V: TRBV6-5
J: TRBJ2-7
D: TRBD1